This TCR beta chain derives from a study of cytomegalovirus exposure and HLA in healthy donors. The ends lost 5 bases at V and 2 bases at J; junction bases unmatched: 8. The germline gives CDR1 SGHAT, CDR2 FQNNGV. The CDR3 runs 15 residues. In this sample, this clone turned up a few times. Researchers ran the PCR with 60 Vbeta and 13 Jbeta primers. Some clones are missing from TCRdb's copy, which holds only in-frame ones; the method was immunoSEQ multiplex PCR. This sample yields fewer than 200,000 clones, of which 80% are seen a single time; roughly 0.65% belongs to the top ten. Sequencing was done on a sample of PBMCs. The receptor's source is a boy younger than 18 in good health and CMV-seronegative. The rearrangement uses TRBV11-2 and TRBJ2-7, with TRBD2 matching over 8 bases. CDR3 sequence reads: CASSSPGGPPYEQYF. The CDR3 DNA reads TGTGCCAGCAGCAGTCCGGGGGGGCCCCCCTACGAGCAGTACTTC. Full variable domain (missing parts from reference TRBV11-2 and TRBJ2-7): EAGVAQSPRYKIIEKRQSVAFWCNPISGHATLYWYQQILGQGPKLLIQFQNNGVVDDSQLPKDRFSAERLKGVDSTLKIQPAKLEDSAVYLCASSSPGGPPYEQYFGPGTRLTVT.